This entry is about one T cell receptor beta chain. This specimen belongs to a study of human T cells and chemical hapten exposure. Across the whole study: Per-sample TCR yield variation was attributed mainly to small pooled library volume differences.

This CDR3 spans 16 amino acids. V was trimmed by 0 bases and J by 1 base, leaving 12 bases between them. Germline V gene data show CDR1 as KGHSH and CDR2 as LQKENI. Time point meaning: patch test 2, 6 weeks after DPC sensitization. Described treatment: therapeutic diphenylcyclopropenone sensitization with weekly scalp DPC. TCRdb fed the RACE reads into MiXCR, producing one record per CDR3 protein. The sample lists hundreds of thousands of distinct CDR3 sequences, 6% to 7% occurring once. The origin of this receptor is a woman between 18 and 30 years old with alopecia areata. Some clones in this sample may be carry-over from other donors' samples. Specimen: whole blood, collected in connection with sensitization to the hapten diphenylcyclopropenone (DPC). The rearrangement links TRBV18 to TRBJ1-1; no reliable D call. The CDR3 nucleotides read TGTGCCAGCTCACCACCGGGAACAGCCCCGAACACTGAAGCTTTCTTT. Amino acid sequence: CASSPPGTAPNTEAFF.